These T cell receptor beta chains were read from a single sample in a study of early T cells in non-severe SARS-CoV-2 infection. MiXCR, applied by TCRdb to the 5' RACE reads, yields one record per CDR3 protein. The sample has 81,000 or so distinct CDR3 sequences, 9.5% to 15% seen once. The sequenced material came from whole blood. Receptor source: an adult who was a healthcare worker with PCR-confirmed SARS-CoV-2 infection or an uninfected control (not recorded which). The CDR3 runs from the conserved cysteine through the conserved F or W. A D gene is named only where the DNA matches it firmly. Clone size is not always given. Where it is, it says once, few, many or a class for expanded clones.

j_gene	abundance	d_gene	v_gene	CDR3aa	CDR3nt
TRBJ2-7	many	.	TRBV3-1	CASSQEREQYF	TGTGCCAGCAGCCAAGAAAGGGAGCAGTACTTC
TRBJ2-4	many	.	TRBV7-4	CASSLPGWLAVFKAKNIQYF	TGTGCCAGCAGCCTCCCGGGCTGGTTAGCGGTTTTCAAAGCCAAAAACATTCAGTACTTC
TRBJ1-2	many	.	TRBV28	CASSPGRSYGYTF	TGTGCCAGCAGCCCAGGACGGTCCTATGGCTACACCTTC
TRBJ2-7	few	TRBD2	TRBV20-1	CSARDVWTSGYEQYF	TGCAGTGCTAGAGATGTTTGGACTAGCGGGTACGAGCAGTACTTC
TRBJ2-1	.	.	TRBV7-8	CASSPPPYLRYEQFF	TGTGCCAGCAGCCCACCCCCCTACCTGCGGTATGAGCAGTTCTTC
TRBJ2-3	.	TRBD1	TRBV12-3/TRBV12-4	CASSSPTGLTDTQYF	TGTGCCAGCAGTTCCCCGACAGGGCTCACAGATACGCAGTATTTT
TRBJ2-1	many	TRBD2	TRBV20-1	CSAESLAGGHYNEQFF	TGCAGTGCTGAATCTTTAGCGGGGGGACATTACAATGAGCAGTTCTTC
TRBJ1-1	many	TRBD1	TRBV7-8	CASRRDRGGMNTEAFF	TGTGCCAGCAGGCGGGACAGGGGTGGAATGAACACTGAAGCTTTCTTT
TRBJ1-4	many	.	TRBV20-1	CSARDGGGHEKLFF	TGCAGTGCTAGAGATGGGGGGGGTCATGAAAAACTGTTTTTT
TRBJ2-1	.	.	TRBV2	CASNRQNEQFF	TGTGCCAGCAATCGGCAAAATGAGCAGTTCTTC